The next 13 T cell receptor beta chains were all read from a single sample in a study of breast tumors, draining lymph nodes, adjacent tissues. TCRdb reprocessed the multiplex PCR reads via MiXCR and lists one record per CDR3 protein. The sample gives 33,000 or so distinct CDR3 sequences, 60% to 80% of which show up once; about 18% is in the top ten. The sample consisted of breast tumor tissue. Receptor source: a female donor with breast cancer. Some clones in this sample may be carry-over from other donors' samples.

In this sample, this clonotype turned up many times. The V gene is TRBV20-1, the J gene TRBJ2-5, with 8 bases matching TRBD2. This CDR3 spans 14 amino acids. The germline V gene has CDR1 DFQATT and CDR2 SNEGSKA (reference sequence). V lost 3 bases, J lost 3 bases, and 6 bases stayed unmatched. CDR3 coding DNA: TGCAGTGCTAGGGGGGGACTAGACAAAGAGACCCAGTACTTC. It codes for CSARGGLDKETQYF.

This clonotype has a count of ten or more. The rearrangement links TRBV28 to TRBJ1-2; D perhaps matches TRBD1 (6 bases). V dropped 7 bases and J dropped 2 bases, with 14 bases sitting between them. Germline V gene lookup returns CDR1 MDHEN and CDR2 SYDVKM. The CDR3 consists of 14 residues. In nucleotides, the CDR3 is TGTGCCAGCACCTCCTGGGACACGAACTATGGCTACACCTTC. This codes for CASTSWDTNYGYTF.

The chain employs TRBV20-1 and TRBJ2-1; 10 bases line up with TRBD1. Per germline, CDR1 DFQATT and CDR2 SNEGSKA (reference sequence). V was pared by 5 bases and J by 8 bases, with 15 bases of the junction left unmatched. The length of the CDR3 is 16 residues. This CDR3 is CSAPTPGQGPQDEQFF. The CDR3 bases are TGCAGTGCTCCCACCCCGGGACAGGGGCCCCAGGATGAGCAGTTCTTC.

The chain carries TRBV4-3 and TRBJ1-2; no clear D gene. The V gene lost 4 bases and the J gene lost 5 bases, with 20 bases spanning the gap. The length of the CDR3 is 16 residues. In germline, CDR1 is LGHNA, CDR2 YSLEER. CDR3 sequence: CASSRTLSLGPYGYTF. In nucleotides, the CDR3 is TGCGCCAGCAGCCGGACGCTGTCCCTAGGGCCTTATGGCTACACCTTC.

The chain carries TRBV19 and TRBJ1-5; tentatively, D is TRBD1 (6 bases). V was clipped by 1 base and J by 0 bases, with 13 bases between them. CDR3 length: 17 residues. CDR1 is LNHDA, CDR2 SQIVND, per germline (reference sequence). CDR3 region: CASSIATGGLSNQPQHF. CDR3 nucleotide sequence: TGTGCCAGTAGTATAGCCACTGGGGGGCTTAGCAATCAGCCCCAGCATTTT.

This clonotype came up a few times. Written as DNA, the CDR3 is TGTGCCAGCAGCGAGGATCGTCTCTATGGCTACACCTTC. The encoded protein is CASSEDRLYGYTF. This chain joins TRBV2 and TRBJ1-2; no firm D call. From germline, CDR1 is SNHLY and CDR2 FYNNEI. V was clipped by 6 bases and J by 4 bases, with 12 bases between them. The CDR3 is 13 residues long.

In its sample, this clonotype was seen many times. The V and J genes are TRBV28 and TRBJ2-7; 7 bases map to TRBD1. This CDR3 is 16 amino acids long. V lost 4 bases and J lost 2; bases outside the gene matches: 11. Germline CDR1 and CDR2: MDHEN and SYDVKM. The CDR3: CASSSPTGIPAYEQYF. CDR3 DNA sequence: TGTGCCAGCAGTTCGCCGACAGGGATCCCTGCCTACGAGCAGTACTTC.

There are many counts of this clonotype. The gene calls are TRBV27 and TRBJ2-1; TRBD2 agrees at 9 bases. CDR1 is MNHEY and CDR2 is SMNVEV in the germline V gene (reference sequence). The CDR3 runs to 17 residues. With V trimmed by 2 bases and J by 7 bases, 12 bases remained unmatched. CDR3 amino acids: CASSLQTPSAGGNEQFF. DNA for the CDR3: TGTGCCAGCAGTTTACAGACCCCGTCCGCGGGGGGGAATGAGCAGTTCTTC.

The chain links TRBV2 to TRBJ2-5, with TRBD2 identical over 11 bases. Germline V gives CDR1 SNHLY, CDR2 FYNNEI. The CDR3 runs to 16 residues. The ends lost 6 bases at V and 9 bases at J; junction bases unmatched: 15. The CDR3 loop reads CASSTTGTSGAVAQYF. As DNA, the CDR3 is TGTGCCAGCAGCACGACCGGGACTAGCGGAGCGGTGGCCCAGTACTTC.

A note on this clonotype: The CDR3 ends on some other residue instead of the conserved phenylalanine or tryptophan, so this is likely a read error. It is unclear where the CDR3 begins or ends on the DNA, so no DNA is shown, and the CDR3 is as TCRdb lists it. The chain links TRBV12-3 or TRBV12-4 to TRBJ2-5; the tabulated D call, TRBD1, remains unverified against the DNA. The CDR3 is 14 residues long, ends included. The CDR3 sequence is CASSPGQRGYTFGS.

This clonotype was observed many times. This chain links TRBV11-2 with TRBJ2-1; 10 nucleotides align to TRBD1. Germline CDR1 and CDR2: SGHAT and FQNNGV. This CDR3 has 16 residues. The V segment lost 7 bases and the J segment 0 bases; nucleotides outside the gene matches: 6. This CDR3 is CASTGGTGASYNEQFF. The CDR3 DNA sequence: TGTGCCAGCACGGGAGGGACAGGGGCCTCCTACAATGAGCAGTTCTTC.

The chain has TRBV20-1 and TRBJ2-7; TRBD1 agrees at 8 bases. The germline V gene encodes CDR1 DFQATT and CDR2 SNEGSKA (reference sequence). V gave up 6 bases and J gave up 3 bases; unmatched junction bases: 13. The CDR3 runs to 15 residues. CDR3 in DNA: TGCAGTGCCGAACCGACAGGGGACACATACTACGAGCAGTACTTC. Translating it yields CSAEPTGDTYYEQYF.

The chain is built from TRBV14 and TRBJ2-1, with 7 bases lining up with TRBD1. From germline, CDR1 is SGHDN and CDR2 FVKESK. CDR3 length: 15 residues. V gave up 4 bases and J gave up 9 bases; unmatched junction bases: 12. The CDR3 nucleotides read TGTGCCAGCAGCCTCGTGACTCAGGGGGTCCGTGAGCAGTTCTTC. Translating it yields CASSLVTQGVREQFF.